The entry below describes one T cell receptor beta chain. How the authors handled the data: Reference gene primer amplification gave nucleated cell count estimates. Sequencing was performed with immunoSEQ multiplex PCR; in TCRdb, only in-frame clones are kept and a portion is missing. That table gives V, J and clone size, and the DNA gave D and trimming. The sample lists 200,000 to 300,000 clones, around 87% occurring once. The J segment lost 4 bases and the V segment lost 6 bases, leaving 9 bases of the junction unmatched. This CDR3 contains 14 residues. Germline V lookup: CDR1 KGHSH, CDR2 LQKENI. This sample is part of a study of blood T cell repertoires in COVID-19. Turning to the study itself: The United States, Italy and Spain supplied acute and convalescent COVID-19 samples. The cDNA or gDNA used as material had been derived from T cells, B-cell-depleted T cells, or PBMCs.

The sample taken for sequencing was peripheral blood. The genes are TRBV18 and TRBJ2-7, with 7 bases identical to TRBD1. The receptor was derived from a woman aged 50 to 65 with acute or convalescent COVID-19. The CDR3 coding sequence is TGTGCCAGCTCCCCCGACAGGGTTAGGTACGAGCAGTACTTC. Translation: CASSPDRVRYEQYF.